The rows below give T cell receptor beta chains drawn from one sample of a study of T cell changes during pregnancy in multiple sclerosis. The table came from immunoSEQ multiplex PCR; TCRdb's copy has only in-frame clones and leaves some out. The sample holds under 40,000 clones, 90% seen once. Sample: CD4+ T cells from peripheral blood mononuclear cells, taken in the second trimester of pregnancy. Source of these receptors: a female donor with multiple sclerosis, enrolled in a pregnancy study. Both conserved end residues are part of each CDR3. The D gene is left open where the match is weak. Clone size is not always given. Where it is, it says once, few, many or a class for expanded clones.

v_call: TRBV28
d_call: NA
clone_size: NA
j_call: TRBJ2-3
cdr3_aa: CASSLASDSGETQYF
cdr3_nt: TGTGCCAGCAGTTTAGCGAGTGACTCGGGGGAAACGCAGTATTTT

v_call: TRBV4-2
d_call: NA
clone_size: few
j_call: TRBJ2-2
cdr3_aa: CASSQDPGGGTGELFF
cdr3_nt: TGTGCCAGCAGCCAAGATCCCGGGGGTGGGACCGGGGAGCTGTTTTTT

v_call: TRBV7-2
d_call: TRBD2
clone_size: NA
j_call: TRBJ2-7
cdr3_aa: CASSLQTSGSPYEQYF
cdr3_nt: TGTGCCAGCAGCTTGCAGACTAGCGGGAGCCCTTACGAGCAGTACTTC

v_call: TRBV15
d_call: NA
clone_size: NA
j_call: TRBJ1-2
cdr3_aa: CATSVGGPGDYGYTF
cdr3_nt: TGTGCCACCAGCGTCGGAGGACCGGGAGACTATGGCTACACCTTC

v_call: TRBV9
d_call: TRBD1
clone_size: NA
j_call: TRBJ2-7
cdr3_aa: CASSVGGQAGDEQYF
cdr3_nt: TGTGCCAGCAGCGTAGGAGGACAGGCTGGTGACGAGCAGTACTTC

v_call: TRBV7-6
d_call: TRBD2
clone_size: NA
j_call: TRBJ2-3
cdr3_aa: CASSLSAGGRPTDTQYF
cdr3_nt: TGTGCCAGCAGCTTGTCAGCGGGAGGGCGACCCACAGATACGCAGTATTTT

v_call: TRBV5-1
d_call: NA
clone_size: NA
j_call: TRBJ2-5
cdr3_aa: CASSLEGDQETQYF
cdr3_nt: TGCGCCAGCAGCTTGGAGGGGGACCAAGAGACCCAGTACTTC

v_call: TRBV7-8
d_call: TRBD1
clone_size: NA
j_call: TRBJ1-3
cdr3_aa: CASSATITGSGGNTIYF
cdr3_nt: TGTGCCAGCAGCGCAACTATTACAGGGTCAGGGGGGAACACCATATATTTT

v_call: TRBV11-2
d_call: TRBD1
clone_size: NA
j_call: TRBJ1-5
cdr3_aa: CASSPRVGKGQGNQPQHF
cdr3_nt: TGTGCCAGCAGTCCCCGGGTCGGTAAGGGACAGGGAAATCAGCCCCAGCATTTT

v_call: TRBV18
d_call: TRBD1
clone_size: NA
j_call: TRBJ2-7
cdr3_aa: CASSPQGVNEQYF
cdr3_nt: TGTGCCAGCTCACCCCAGGGGGTAAACGAGCAGTACTTC

v_call: TRBV9
d_call: NA
clone_size: NA
j_call: TRBJ2-7
cdr3_aa: CASSVDDRRYEQYF
cdr3_nt: TGTGCCAGCAGCGTAGATGACAGAAGATACGAGCAGTACTTC

v_call: TRBV28
d_call: TRBD1
clone_size: NA
j_call: TRBJ2-7
cdr3_aa: CASSTGQGLYEQYF
cdr3_nt: TGTGCCAGCAGTACGGGACAGGGGCTGTACGAGCAGTACTTC

v_call: TRBV29-1
d_call: NA
clone_size: few
j_call: TRBJ2-6
cdr3_aa: CSVPTGPSSGANVLTF
cdr3_nt: TGCAGCGTCCCGACAGGACCCAGCTCTGGGGCCAACGTCCTGACTTTC

v_call: TRBV19
d_call: NA
clone_size: NA
j_call: TRBJ1-1
cdr3_aa: CATTFGTGGTEAFF
cdr3_nt: TGTGCCACTACCTTTGGAACGGGGGGCACTGAAGCTTTCTTT

v_call: TRBV19
d_call: NA
clone_size: NA
j_call: TRBJ2-3
cdr3_aa: CASSISPGDTQYF
cdr3_nt: TGTGCCAGTAGTATATCCCCAGGAGATACGCAGTATTTT

v_call: TRBV11-2
d_call: TRBD1
clone_size: NA
j_call: TRBJ1-1
cdr3_aa: CASSFLRGRSGTEAFF
cdr3_nt: TGTGCCAGCAGCTTTCTCAGGGGGCGATCGGGCACTGAAGCTTTCTTT

v_call: TRBV5-1
d_call: NA
clone_size: NA
j_call: TRBJ2-1
cdr3_aa: CASSLSGAYNEQFF
cdr3_nt: TGCGCCAGCAGCTTGAGCGGAGCCTACAATGAGCAGTTCTTC

v_call: TRBV19
d_call: NA
clone_size: NA
j_call: TRBJ2-5
cdr3_aa: CASRPTGSTETQYF
cdr3_nt: TGTGCCAGTAGGCCGACAGGCTCAACAGAGACCCAGTACTTC

v_call: TRBV18
d_call: TRBD2
clone_size: NA
j_call: TRBJ2-5
cdr3_aa: CASSPILGTSDF
cdr3_nt: TGTGCCAGCTCACCAATTTTAGGGACTAGTGACTTC

v_call: TRBV6-6
d_call: NA
clone_size: NA
j_call: TRBJ2-5
cdr3_aa: CASRLLFGRGQETQYF
cdr3_nt: TGTGCCAGCAGACTCCTATTCGGACGGGGCCAAGAGACCCAGTACTTC

v_call: TRBV2
d_call: TRBD2
clone_size: NA
j_call: TRBJ2-7
cdr3_aa: CASSTLGTRISSYEQYF
cdr3_nt: TGTGCCAGCAGTACACTGGGGACTAGGATTTCCTCCTACGAGCAGTACTTC

v_call: TRBV10-2
d_call: NA
clone_size: NA
j_call: TRBJ1-1
cdr3_aa: CASSESRGRGTEAFF
cdr3_nt: TGCGCCAGCAGTGAGTCGCGAGGCCGCGGCACTGAAGCTTTCTTT

v_call: TRBV5-1
d_call: TRBD1
clone_size: NA
j_call: TRBJ2-2
cdr3_aa: CASSFAGTGTSGELFF
cdr3_nt: TGCGCCAGCAGCTTCGCCGGGACAGGGACTTCCGGGGAGCTGTTTTTT

v_call: TRBV5-4
d_call: TRBD2
clone_size: NA
j_call: TRBJ2-1
cdr3_aa: CASSPPPSGGAEEQFF
cdr3_nt: TGTGCCAGCAGCCCCCCCCCTAGCGGGGGGGCTGAGGAGCAGTTCTTC

v_call: TRBV27
d_call: NA
clone_size: NA
j_call: TRBJ2-2
cdr3_aa: CASSLYGQGGTGELFF
cdr3_nt: TGTGCCAGCAGTTTATATGGTCAGGGGGGCACCGGGGAGCTGTTTTTT

v_call: TRBV29-1
d_call: TRBD2
clone_size: NA
j_call: TRBJ2-3
cdr3_aa: CSVGRGGRELSNTQYF
cdr3_nt: TGCAGCGTTGGCCGGGGCGGGAGGGAGTTATCAAATACGCAGTATTTT

v_call: TRBV2
d_call: TRBD2
clone_size: NA
j_call: TRBJ2-2
cdr3_aa: CASRGTSGSTGELFF
cdr3_nt: TGTGCCAGCAGAGGTACTAGCGGGAGCACCGGGGAGCTGTTTTTT

v_call: TRBV5-6
d_call: NA
clone_size: NA
j_call: TRBJ1-4
cdr3_aa: CASSLGRQGEKLFF
cdr3_nt: TGTGCCAGCAGCCTGGGGCGGCAGGGTGAAAAACTGTTTTTT

v_call: TRBV7-2
d_call: NA
clone_size: NA
j_call: TRBJ1-2
cdr3_aa: CASSTEPQVTYGYTF
cdr3_nt: TGTGCCAGCAGCACCGAACCACAGGTTACCTATGGCTACACCTTC

v_call: TRBV19
d_call: NA
clone_size: NA
j_call: TRBJ1-5
cdr3_aa: CASTGSYNQPQHF
cdr3_nt: TGTGCCAGTACCGGGTCCTATAATCAGCCCCAGCATTTT

v_call: TRBV7-6
d_call: NA
clone_size: NA
j_call: TRBJ2-3
cdr3_aa: CASSPSVTEGSTDTQYF
cdr3_nt: TGTGCCAGCAGCCCCTCAGTTACCGAGGGTAGCACAGATACGCAGTATTTT

v_call: TRBV5-1
d_call: TRBD2
clone_size: once
j_call: TRBJ2-2
cdr3_aa: CASSPGTSGRNTGELFF
cdr3_nt: TGCGCCAGCAGCCCCGGGACTAGCGGGAGGAACACCGGGGAGCTGTTTTTT

v_call: TRBV6-5
d_call: TRBD1
clone_size: NA
j_call: TRBJ2-7
cdr3_aa: CASSYGQGAGQYF
cdr3_nt: TGTGCCAGCAGTTACGGGCAGGGGGCAGGGCAGTACTTC

v_call: TRBV6-5
d_call: NA
clone_size: NA
j_call: TRBJ2-3
cdr3_aa: CASKVPGSRGDTQYF
cdr3_nt: TGTGCCAGCAAAGTACCGGGGAGCAGAGGGGATACGCAGTATTTT

v_call: TRBV5-1
d_call: TRBD2
clone_size: NA
j_call: TRBJ2-1
cdr3_aa: CASSPGGTTDDEQFF
cdr3_nt: TGCGCCAGCAGCCCTGGGGGGACTACCGACGATGAGCAGTTCTTC

v_call: TRBV6-1
d_call: TRBD1
clone_size: NA
j_call: TRBJ1-1
cdr3_aa: CATDRVRAEAFF
cdr3_nt: TGTGCCACCGACAGGGTTAGGGCTGAAGCTTTCTTT

v_call: TRBV6-5
d_call: NA
clone_size: NA
j_call: TRBJ1-2
cdr3_aa: CASSYAVYGYTF
cdr3_nt: TGTGCCAGCAGTTATGCAGTCTATGGCTACACCTTC

v_call: TRBV25-1
d_call: TRBD1
clone_size: NA
j_call: TRBJ2-7
cdr3_aa: CASSELGSTGSYEQYF
cdr3_nt: TGTGCCAGCAGTGAATTAGGCTCGACAGGGTCCTACGAGCAGTACTTC

v_call: TRBV25-1
d_call: TRBD1
clone_size: NA
j_call: TRBJ1-4
cdr3_aa: CASSAWTGVVEKLFF
cdr3_nt: TGTGCCAGCAGTGCCTGGACAGGGGTGGTTGAAAAACTGTTTTTT

v_call: TRBV27
d_call: NA
clone_size: NA
j_call: TRBJ2-5
cdr3_aa: CASSPGETQYF
cdr3_nt: TGTGCCAGCAGTCCCGGAGAGACCCAGTACTTC

v_call: TRBV7-2
d_call: NA
clone_size: NA
j_call: TRBJ2-7
cdr3_aa: CASSLGTGTAGSEQYF
cdr3_nt: TGTGCCAGCAGCTTAGGCACTGGGACTGCCGGGAGCGAGCAGTACTTC

v_call: TRBV27
d_call: TRBD1
clone_size: NA
j_call: TRBJ2-1
cdr3_aa: CASSPSYGQGANEQFF
cdr3_nt: TGTGCCAGCAGTCCCTCTTACGGACAGGGGGCGAATGAGCAGTTCTTC

v_call: TRBV5-4
d_call: NA
clone_size: NA
j_call: TRBJ1-1
cdr3_aa: CASKLGGLAEAFF
cdr3_nt: TGTGCCAGCAAATTGGGGGGGTTGGCTGAAGCTTTCTTT

v_call: TRBV30
d_call: NA
clone_size: NA
j_call: TRBJ2-7
cdr3_aa: CAWGRSGIEQYF
cdr3_nt: TGTGCCTGGGGCCGTTCAGGTATCGAGCAGTACTTC

v_call: TRBV28
d_call: NA
clone_size: few
j_call: TRBJ1-2
cdr3_aa: CASSLSPGYSYGYTF
cdr3_nt: TGTGCCAGCAGTTTATCCCCAGGGTACTCCTATGGCTACACCTTC

v_call: TRBV5-1
d_call: NA
clone_size: NA
j_call: TRBJ2-7
cdr3_aa: CASSLERGGEQYF
cdr3_nt: TGCGCCAGCAGCTTGGAAAGGGGAGGCGAGCAGTACTTC

v_call: TRBV7-8
d_call: NA
clone_size: NA
j_call: TRBJ1-2
cdr3_aa: CASSPGLSSYGYTF
cdr3_nt: TGTGCCAGCAGCCCGGGACTGTCTTCGTATGGCTACACCTTC

v_call: TRBV5-6
d_call: TRBD1
clone_size: NA
j_call: TRBJ2-5
cdr3_aa: CASSLFWTGTEETQYF
cdr3_nt: TGTGCCAGCAGCTTGTTTTGGACAGGGACCGAAGAGACCCAGTACTTC

v_call: TRBV30
d_call: NA
clone_size: NA
j_call: TRBJ1-6
cdr3_aa: CAWSVLLLGGSSYNSPLHF
cdr3_nt: TGTGCCTGGAGTGTACTCCTCTTGGGGGGGAGCTCCTATAATTCACCCCTCCACTTT

v_call: TRBV7-6
d_call: TRBD1
clone_size: NA
j_call: TRBJ1-1
cdr3_aa: CASRPFQGAATEAFF
cdr3_nt: TGTGCCAGCAGGCCATTCCAGGGGGCCGCCACTGAAGCTTTCTTT

v_call: TRBV9
d_call: TRBD1
clone_size: NA
j_call: TRBJ2-5
cdr3_aa: CASSLTLNRGQYQETQYF
cdr3_nt: TGTGCCAGCAGCCTAACCCTCAACAGGGGCCAGTACCAAGAGACCCAGTACTTC

v_call: TRBV19
d_call: NA
clone_size: once
j_call: TRBJ1-1
cdr3_aa: CASSRGTLNTEAFF
cdr3_nt: TGTGCCAGTAGTAGAGGCACATTGAACACTGAAGCTTTCTTT

v_call: TRBV19
d_call: NA
clone_size: NA
j_call: TRBJ2-1
cdr3_aa: CASSTPPWGYRSYNEQFF
cdr3_nt: TGTGCCAGTAGTACACCGCCCTGGGGCTACCGCTCCTACAATGAGCAGTTCTTC

v_call: TRBV10-2
d_call: NA
clone_size: NA
j_call: TRBJ2-3
cdr3_aa: CASTQPRGSTDTQYF
cdr3_nt: TGCGCCAGCACCCAACCTCGCGGAAGCACAGATACGCAGTATTTT

v_call: TRBV19
d_call: NA
clone_size: NA
j_call: TRBJ1-6
cdr3_aa: CASSHGWTPHSPLHF
cdr3_nt: TGTGCCAGTAGCCACGGATGGACACCCCATTCACCCCTCCACTTT

v_call: TRBV19
d_call: TRBD2
clone_size: NA
j_call: TRBJ2-7
cdr3_aa: CASSIFLAGAYEQYF
cdr3_nt: TGTGCCAGTAGTATCTTTCTAGCGGGGGCCTACGAGCAGTACTTC

v_call: TRBV7-9
d_call: NA
clone_size: NA
j_call: TRBJ1-3
cdr3_aa: CASSPQALGNTIYF
cdr3_nt: TGTGCCAGCAGCCCACAGGCCCTCGGGAACACCATATATTTT

v_call: TRBV5-1
d_call: TRBD1
clone_size: NA
j_call: TRBJ1-2
cdr3_aa: CASSLGRGLYGYTF
cdr3_nt: TGCGCCAGCAGCTTGGGCAGGGGGCTGTATGGCTACACCTTC